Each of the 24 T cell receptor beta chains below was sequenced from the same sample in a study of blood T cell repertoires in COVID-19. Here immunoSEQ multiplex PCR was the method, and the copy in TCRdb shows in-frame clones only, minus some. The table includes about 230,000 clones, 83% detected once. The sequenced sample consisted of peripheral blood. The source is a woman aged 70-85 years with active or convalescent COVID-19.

The CDR3 sequence is CASSQSRVIIADTQYF. The CDR3 nucleotides read TGTGCCAGCAGCCAATCTCGAGTGATAATCGCAGATACGCAGTATTTT. This chain links TRBV16 with TRBJ2-3, with unresolved D. The CDR3 consists of 16 residues. Germline lookup yields CDR1 KGHSY and CDR2 FQNENV. Trimming pared 0 bases from V and 4 bases from J, leaving 14 bases between.

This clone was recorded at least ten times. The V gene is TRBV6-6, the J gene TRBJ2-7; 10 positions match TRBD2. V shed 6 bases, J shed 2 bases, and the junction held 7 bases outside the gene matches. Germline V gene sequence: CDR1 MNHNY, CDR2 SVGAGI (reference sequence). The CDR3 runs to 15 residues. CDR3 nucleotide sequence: TGTGCCAGCAGCGTAACTAGCGGGGTAACCTACGAGCAGTACTTC. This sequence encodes CASSVTSGVTYEQYF.

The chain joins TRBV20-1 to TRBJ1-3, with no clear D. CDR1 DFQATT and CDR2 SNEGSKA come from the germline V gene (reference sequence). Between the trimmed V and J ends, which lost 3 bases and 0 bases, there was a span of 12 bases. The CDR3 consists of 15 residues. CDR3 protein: CSASGAADSGNTIYF. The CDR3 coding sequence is TGCAGTGCTAGTGGAGCCGCGGACTCTGGAAACACCATATATTTT.

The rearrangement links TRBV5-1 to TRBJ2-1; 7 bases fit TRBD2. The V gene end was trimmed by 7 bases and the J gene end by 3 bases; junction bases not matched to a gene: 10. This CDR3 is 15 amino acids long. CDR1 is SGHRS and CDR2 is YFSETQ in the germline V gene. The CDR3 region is CASFLGASGYNEQFF. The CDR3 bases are TGCGCCAGCTTCCTAGGGGCTAGCGGCTACAATGAGCAGTTCTTC.

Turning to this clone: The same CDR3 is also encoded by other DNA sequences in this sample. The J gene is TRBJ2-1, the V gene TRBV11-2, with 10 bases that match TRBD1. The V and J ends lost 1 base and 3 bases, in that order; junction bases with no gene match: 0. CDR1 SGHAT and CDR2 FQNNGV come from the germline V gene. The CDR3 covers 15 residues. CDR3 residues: CASSLGTGGYNEQFF. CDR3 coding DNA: TGTGCCAGCAGCTTAGGGACAGGGGGCTACAATGAGCAGTTCTTC.

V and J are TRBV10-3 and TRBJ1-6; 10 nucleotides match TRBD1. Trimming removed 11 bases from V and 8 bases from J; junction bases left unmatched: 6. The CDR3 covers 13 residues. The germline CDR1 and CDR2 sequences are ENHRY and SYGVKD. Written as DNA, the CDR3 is TGTGCCGGGGCCGGGACAGGGGATTCACCCCTCCACTTT. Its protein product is CAGAGTGDSPLHF.

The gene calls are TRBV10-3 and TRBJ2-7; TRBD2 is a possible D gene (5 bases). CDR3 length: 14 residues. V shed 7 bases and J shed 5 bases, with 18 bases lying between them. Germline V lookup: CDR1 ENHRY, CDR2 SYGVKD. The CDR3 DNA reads TGTGCCATCAACTCTCCTCCTAGCTTCAACGAGCAGTACTTC. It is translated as CAINSPPSFNEQYF.

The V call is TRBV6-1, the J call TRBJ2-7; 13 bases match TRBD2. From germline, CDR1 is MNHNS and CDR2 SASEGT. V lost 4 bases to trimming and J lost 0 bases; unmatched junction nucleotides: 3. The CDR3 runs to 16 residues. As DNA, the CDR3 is TGTGCCAGCAGTGGACTAGCGGGAGGAGCCTCCTACGAGCAGTACTTC. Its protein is CASSGLAGGASYEQYF.

This chain's CDR3 is CSVQREGLAAYEQYF. DNA for the CDR3: TGCAGCGTCCAGCGGGAGGGACTAGCGGCCTACGAGCAGTACTTC. The J gene is TRBJ2-7, the V gene TRBV29-1, with 11 positions matching TRBD2. Trimming took 6 bases from V and 2 from J; bases not matched to a gene: 9. The CDR3 spans 15 residues. The germline CDR1 and CDR2 sequences are SQVTM and ANQGSEA.

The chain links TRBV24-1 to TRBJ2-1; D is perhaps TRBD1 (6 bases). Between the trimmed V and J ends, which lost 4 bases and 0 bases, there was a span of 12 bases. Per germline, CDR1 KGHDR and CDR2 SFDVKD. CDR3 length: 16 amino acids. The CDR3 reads CATSEGQGSSYNEQFF. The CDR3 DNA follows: TGTGCCACCAGTGAGGGTCAGGGGAGCTCCTACAATGAGCAGTTCTTC.

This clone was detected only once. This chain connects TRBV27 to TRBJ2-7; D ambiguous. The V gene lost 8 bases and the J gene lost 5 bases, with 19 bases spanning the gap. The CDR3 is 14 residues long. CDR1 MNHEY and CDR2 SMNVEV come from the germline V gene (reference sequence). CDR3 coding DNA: TGTGCCAGCTCAACTCGTTCCCGCGGAAACGAGCAGTACTTC. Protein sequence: CASSTRSRGNEQYF.

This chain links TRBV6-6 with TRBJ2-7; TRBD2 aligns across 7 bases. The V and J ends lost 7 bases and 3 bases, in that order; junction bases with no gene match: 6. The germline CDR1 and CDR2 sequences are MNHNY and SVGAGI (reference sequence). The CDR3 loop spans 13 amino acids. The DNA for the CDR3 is TGTGCCAGCACCCGCGGGGGTGACTACGAGCAGTACTTC. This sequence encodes CASTRGGDYEQYF.

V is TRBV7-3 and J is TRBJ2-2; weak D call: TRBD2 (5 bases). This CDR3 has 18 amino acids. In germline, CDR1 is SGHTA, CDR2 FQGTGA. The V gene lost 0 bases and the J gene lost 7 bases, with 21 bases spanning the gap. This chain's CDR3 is CASSLTVASFNLDGELFF. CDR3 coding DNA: TGTGCCAGCAGCTTAACCGTCGCTAGCTTTAATTTGGACGGGGAGCTGTTTTTT. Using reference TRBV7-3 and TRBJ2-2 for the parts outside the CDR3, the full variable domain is GAGVSQTPSNKVTEKGKYVELRCDPISGHTALYWYRQSLGQGPEFLIYFQGTGAADDSGLPNDRFFAVRPEGSVSTLKIQRTERGDSAVYLCASSLTVASFNLDGELFFGEGSRLTVL.

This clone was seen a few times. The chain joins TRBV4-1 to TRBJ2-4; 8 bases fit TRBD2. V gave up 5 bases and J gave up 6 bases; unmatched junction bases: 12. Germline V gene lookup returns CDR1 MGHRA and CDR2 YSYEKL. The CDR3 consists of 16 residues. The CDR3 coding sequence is TGCGCCAGCAGCGCATTCTTAGCGGCGGGGGGAAACATTCAGTACTTC. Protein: CASSAFLAAGGNIQYF.

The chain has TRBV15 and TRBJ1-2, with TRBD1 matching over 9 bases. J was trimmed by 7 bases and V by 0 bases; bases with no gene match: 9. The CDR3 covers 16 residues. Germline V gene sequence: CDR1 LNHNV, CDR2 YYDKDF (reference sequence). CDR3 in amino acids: CATSRESPGQGSGYTF. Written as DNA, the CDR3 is TGTGCCACCAGCAGAGAATCCCCAGGACAGGGGTCTGGCTACACCTTC.

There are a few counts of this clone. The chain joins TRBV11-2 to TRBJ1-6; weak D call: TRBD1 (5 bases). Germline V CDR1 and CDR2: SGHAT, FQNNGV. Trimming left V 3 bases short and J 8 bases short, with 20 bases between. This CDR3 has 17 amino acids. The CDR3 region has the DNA TGTGCCAGCAGCTTGGGCGGGGGTACCCGCCTTGATTCACCCCTCCACTTT. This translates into CASSLGGGTRLDSPLHF.

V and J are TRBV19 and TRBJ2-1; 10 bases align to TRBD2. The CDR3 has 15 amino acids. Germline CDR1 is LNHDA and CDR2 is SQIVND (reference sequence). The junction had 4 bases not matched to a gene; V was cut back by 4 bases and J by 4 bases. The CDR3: CASSTSGGSYNEQFF. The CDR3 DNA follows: TGTGCCAGTAGTACTAGCGGGGGATCTTACAATGAGCAGTTCTTC.

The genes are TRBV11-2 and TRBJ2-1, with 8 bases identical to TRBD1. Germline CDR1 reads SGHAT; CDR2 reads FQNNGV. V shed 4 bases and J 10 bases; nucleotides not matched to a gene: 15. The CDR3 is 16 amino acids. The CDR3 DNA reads TGTGCCAGCAGCTCCTACGTCACAGGACAGGGTGGAGAGCAGTTCTTC. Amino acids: CASSSYVTGQGGEQFF. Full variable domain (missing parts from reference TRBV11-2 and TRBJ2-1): EAGVAQSPRYKIIEKRQSVAFWCNPISGHATLYWYQQILGQGPKLLIQFQNNGVVDDSQLPKDRFSAERLKGVDSTLKIQPAKLEDSAVYLCASSSYVTGQGGEQFFGPGTRLTVL.

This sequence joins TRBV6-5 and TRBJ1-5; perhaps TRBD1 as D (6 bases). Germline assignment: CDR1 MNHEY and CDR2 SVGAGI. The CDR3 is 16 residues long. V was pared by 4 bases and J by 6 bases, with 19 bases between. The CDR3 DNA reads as TGTGCCAGCAGTTCCCGGGGGGGGGCGCTCGGTCAGCCCCAGCATTTT. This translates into CASSSRGGALGQPQHF.

The CDR3 loop is CASSYQGGTEAFF. The CDR3, as DNA: TGTGCCAGCAGTTATCAGGGGGGCACTGAAGCTTTCTTT. The chain couples TRBV27 to TRBJ1-1; TRBD1 agrees at 7 bases. The CDR3 extends over 13 amino acids. The V gene end was trimmed by 4 bases and the J gene end by 4 bases; junction bases not matched to a gene: 3. Looked up from germline, CDR1 is MNHEY and CDR2 is SMNVEV (reference sequence).

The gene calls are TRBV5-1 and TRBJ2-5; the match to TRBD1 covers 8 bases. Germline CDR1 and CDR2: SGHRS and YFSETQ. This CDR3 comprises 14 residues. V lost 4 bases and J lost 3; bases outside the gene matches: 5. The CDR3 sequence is CASSPGQAKETQYF. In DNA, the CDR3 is TGCGCCAGCAGCCCGGGACAGGCCAAAGAGACCCAGTACTTC.

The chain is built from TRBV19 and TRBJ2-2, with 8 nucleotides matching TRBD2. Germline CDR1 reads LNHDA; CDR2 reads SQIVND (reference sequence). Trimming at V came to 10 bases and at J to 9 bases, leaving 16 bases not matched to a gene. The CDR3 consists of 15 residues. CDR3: CATLKTSAGTRELFF. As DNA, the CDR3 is TGTGCCACCCTTAAGACTAGCGCGGGAACTCGGGAGCTGTTTTTT.

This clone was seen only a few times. The CDR3 spells CASSRTGGRSPLHF. CDR3 nucleotide sequence: TGTGCCAGCAGCCGGACAGGGGGCAGATCACCCCTCCACTTT. The V call is TRBV7-9, the J call TRBJ1-6, with 11 bases aligning to TRBD1. The CDR3 sequence is 14 residues long. Germline loops: CDR1 SEHNR, CDR2 FQNEAQ (reference sequence). The V segment lost 5 bases and the J segment 10 bases; nucleotides outside the gene matches: 4.

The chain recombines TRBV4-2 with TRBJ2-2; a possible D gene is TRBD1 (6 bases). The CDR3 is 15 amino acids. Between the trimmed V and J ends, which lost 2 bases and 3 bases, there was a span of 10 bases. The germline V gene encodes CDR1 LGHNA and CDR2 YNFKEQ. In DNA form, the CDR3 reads TGTGCCAGCAGCCAACACGAGGGGGACACCGGGGAGCTGTTTTTT. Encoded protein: CASSQHEGDTGELFF.